This T cell receptor beta chain was profiled in a study of blood T cells in healthy people across ages (dated by TCRdb to 2013 to 2016). Regarding the study in general: Template switching captured roughly one uniquely barcoded TCR beta cDNA molecule per two T cells in model experiments. To avoid experimental bias, donors of different ages were spread randomly across the sequencing lanes. The study measured age-related changes in TCR beta repertoire diversity using deep sequencing normalized with unique cDNA molecular identifiers. The donors were divided into four age groups: young (average around 16 years), middle-aged (approximately 41), aged (about 62) and long-lived (about 84). For two donors (one aged 18 to 30 and one aged 80 or older), the study analyzed two additional independent replicas of 1 million unique cDNA reads from the same blood draw. General findings and caveats noted by the study authors: Because profiling used bulk unsorted PBMCs, naive and antigen-experienced compartments could not be compared conclusively. The percentage of naive T cells measured by flow cytometry correlated strongly with observed TCR beta diversity. Estimates of total diversity based on one million sequenced T cells were considered lower bounds and underestimates. Compared with the aged group, the long-lived group had more naive CD4+ T cells, fewer expanded clones and increased TCR diversity, suggesting age selection. As age increased, observed TCR beta diversity per million T cells dropped in a roughly linear way, and a significant reduction was already evident by age about 40. The CMV infection status of donors was not known, potentially confounding age-related changes in expanded clonotypes.

Concerning this clonotype: The clone's antigen remains unknown. The sample holds no much larger clone one base away, and base qualities are not on file.

The protocol used for the library was 5' RACE. The instrument was an Illumina HiSeq 2500. A second about 7 to 11 cycle PCR used a sample-barcoded 5' primer and a J-beta primer mix. Each TCR beta cDNA molecule received a unique molecular identifier from a template-switch 5' adaptor carrying 12 random nucleotides. Each sample yielded at least 2.5 million CDR3-containing paired-end reads. First-strand cDNA was synthesized from all RNA with the Mint cDNA synthesis kit, primed by a TRBC-specific oligonucleotide. After uracil-DNA glycosylase treatment, a first 18-cycle PCR used universal primers M1SS and BC2_uni_R on all cDNA. Processing in the source paper ran as follows. For normalization, 1 million high-quality reads were randomly selected from each sample, with every read carrying a distinct molecular identifier. Instead of being binned into consensus sequences, reads that shared molecular identifiers were thrown out. CDR3 identification, clonotype clustering and error correction used MiTCR with a Q25 quality threshold and the strictest error-elimination algorithm. A nonparametric unseen species model using Euler transformation provided a lower-bound estimate of total TCR beta diversity. In TCRdb, the public reads were trimmed at Q25 with fastp and aligned with MiXCR, with productive beta chains retained. Here each entry gathers all rows of one CDR3 protein and keeps the most common genes and DNA. It is TCRdb's table, rather than the study itself, that gives the V and J calls and clone size. Recorded for this sample are approximately 770,000 distinct CDR3 sequences; 58% of them occurred a single time. The biggest ten clones account for approximately 21% of the sample.

The roughly 38 donors, aged 6 to 90 years, were systemically healthy Caucasian individuals from Russia. Each donor gave approximately 10 milliliters of peripheral blood, collected into EDTA-treated Vacutainer tubes. PBMCs were isolated by Ficoll-Paque density-gradient centrifugation, with at least 6 million obtained per sample. Trizol reagent was used to extract total RNA from PBMCs, with at least 5.5 micrograms per sample. For every donor, flow cytometry on a PBMC aliquot measured the percentage of naive CD45RAhigh/CD27high T cells. From the cysteine through the phenylalanine, the CDR3 covers 14 amino acids. Only the CDR3 DNA stays, 42 bases, in frame from base 1. CDR1 SGHTA and CDR2 FQGNSA were looked up in the germline V gene. V is cut by 4 bases and J by 0 bases, and the space between the germline ends is 7 bases.

This receptor was identified in a man aged 30 to 39 in good health. The sample consisted of blood. The V and J genes are TRBV7-2 and TRBJ2-1; no D segment can be confidently identified. The DNA is TGTGCCAGCAGCTCCTGGGGCTCCTACAATGAGCAGTTCTTC. Its protein is CASSSWGSYNEQFF.